The 22 T cell receptor beta chains below all came from one sample that was sequenced in a study of blood T cell repertoires in COVID-19. TCRdb's copy holds only in-frame clones and misses some; the assay was immunoSEQ multiplex PCR. The data contain about 87,000 clones, more than 75% of them singletons. Specimen: peripheral blood. The source of these receptors is a human donor with acute or convalescent COVID-19. The donor label of this sample is uncertain.

V and J are TRBV28 and TRBJ1-3; D is uncertain. Trimming removed 6 bases at V and 1 base at J, with 13 bases between. The CDR3 has 15 residues. Germline loops: CDR1 MDHEN, CDR2 SYDVKM. The CDR3 DNA follows: TGTGCCAGCAGCCGGATTCGGGGTTCTGGAAACACCATATATTTT. This gives the protein CASSRIRGSGNTIYF. Full variable domain (rest looked up from reference TRBV28 and TRBJ1-3): DVKVTQSSRYLVKRTGEKVFLECVQDMDHENMFWYRQDPGLGLRLIYFSYDVKMKEKGDIPEGYSVSREKKERFSLILESASTNQTSMYLCASSRIRGSGNTIYFGEGSWLTVV.

V is TRBV6-6 and J is TRBJ2-2, with 10 bases that match TRBD1. J gave up 4 bases and V 7 bases, and 3 bases lay outside the gene matches. Germline-derived CDR1 and CDR2 are MNHNY and SVGAGI (reference sequence). The CDR3 is made up of 14 amino acids. In DNA form, the CDR3 reads TGTGCCAGCATCGGACAGGGGGTCACCGGGGAGCTGTTTTTT. This encodes CASIGQGVTGELFF.

The gene calls are TRBV7-8 and TRBJ2-3, with unresolved D. CDR1 is SGHVS and CDR2 is FQNEAQ in the germline V gene. Trimming left V 2 bases short and J 0 bases short, with 6 bases between. CDR3 length: 14 residues. This chain's CDR3 is CASSLRRSTDTQYF. The CDR3 bases are TGTGCCAGCAGCTTACGGCGGAGCACAGATACGCAGTATTTT.

The chain has TRBV18 and TRBJ2-5, with 12 bases matching TRBD2. The germline CDR1 and CDR2 sequences are KGHSH and LQKENI. This CDR3 has 18 amino acids. J gave up 5 bases and V 3 bases, and 13 bases lay outside the gene matches. This chain's CDR3 is CASSPSSSGGAGSETQYF. CDR3 bases: TGTGCCAGCTCACCCTCGTCTAGCGGGGGGGCCGGGTCGGAGACCCAGTACTTC.

This chain joins TRBV7-2 and TRBJ2-3; no definite D call. The CDR3 sequence is 12 residues long. Per the germline V gene, CDR1 is SGHTA and CDR2 is FQGNSA. The V end was cut by 0 bases, the J end by 7 bases, with 5 bases between. The CDR3 coding sequence is TGTGCCAGCAGCTTAGCCTCTTATACGCAGTATTTT. Translation gives CASSLASYTQYF.

CDR3 region: CSVDQGSDTEAFF. CDR3 DNA: TGCAGCGTTGATCAGGGATCGGACACTGAAGCTTTCTTT. The rearrangement joins TRBV29-1 to TRBJ1-1; D is perhaps TRBD1 (5 bases). The ends were cut back, 3 bases at V and 3 bases at J, with 11 bases in the middle. This CDR3 is built from 13 residues. Germline assignment: CDR1 SQVTM and CDR2 ANQGSEA. The full variable domain, in which reference TRBV29-1 and TRBJ1-1 provide the parts outside the CDR3, is SAVISQKPSRDICQRGTSLTIQCQVDSQVTMMFWYRQQPGQSLTLIATANQGSEATYESGFVIDKFPISRPNLTFSTLTVSNMSPEDSSIYLCSVDQGSDTEAFFGQGTRLTVV.

Points on this clone: At one boundary the junction diverges from the germline segment, which might be a read error. The CDR3 DNA reads as TGTGCCAGCAGCCTCCGGACAGTTAATCAAAAACTGTTTTTT. Its translation: CASSLRTVNQKLFF. The rearrangement joins TRBV5-8 to TRBJ1-4; TRBD1 might be the D (6 bases). The V gene's germline CDR1 is SGHTS and CDR2 YDEGEE. CDR3 size: 14 residues.

The chain recombines TRBV28 with TRBJ1-4; 10 bases line up with TRBD1. The V and J ends lost 8 bases and 5 bases, in that order; junction bases with no gene match: 5. The CDR3 has 14 amino acids. Germline CDR1 and CDR2: MDHEN and SYDVKM. CDR3 amino acids: CASWDRGRNEKLFF. DNA of the CDR3: TGTGCCAGCTGGGACAGGGGAAGAAATGAAAAACTGTTTTTT.

The chain links TRBV28 to TRBJ2-5; D possibly corresponds to TRBD1 (6 bases). The V end lost 4 bases, the J end lost 2 bases, and 17 bases lay between the germline ends. Germline V lookup: CDR1 MDHEN, CDR2 SYDVKM. The CDR3 consists of 16 residues. The CDR3 DNA reads TGTGCCAGCAGTTCCCCAGGACAGTCGAGGCAAGAGACCCAGTACTTC. Translation: CASSSPGQSRQETQYF.

This rearrangement joins TRBV10-2 to TRBJ2-1; 8 bases agree with TRBD1. The CDR3 has 16 residues. The J segment lost 0 bases and the V segment lost 6 bases, leaving 7 bases of the junction unmatched. Per germline, CDR1 WSHSY and CDR2 SAAADI. CDR3 region: CASSPPGTGSYNEQFF. As DNA, the CDR3 is TGCGCCAGCAGCCCCCCTGGGACAGGCTCCTACAATGAGCAGTTCTTC.

The chain couples TRBV30 to TRBJ2-5; 8 positions match TRBD1. This CDR3 contains 14 residues. With V trimmed by 4 bases and J by 4 bases, 8 bases remained unmatched. Germline values: CDR1 GTSNPN, CDR2 SVGIG (reference sequence). This CDR3 is CAWNLLTGGETQYF. The CDR3 bases are TGTGCCTGGAACCTCCTTACAGGGGGAGAGACCCAGTACTTC.

V usage is TRBV11-2 and J usage is TRBJ1-1; no definite D call. The germline V and J ends were trimmed by 5 bases and 3 bases, with 16 bases remaining between them. The CDR3 runs to 15 residues. Germline CDR1 is SGHAT and CDR2 is FQNNGV. The CDR3: CASSARDIADTEAFF. As DNA, the CDR3 is TGTGCCAGCAGCGCCCGAGACATAGCGGACACTGAAGCTTTCTTT.

This clone was detected once. The chain carries TRBV11-1 and TRBJ1-2, with no clear D. Trimming pared 4 bases from V and 8 bases from J, leaving 14 bases between. In germline, CDR1 is SGHAT, CDR2 FQDESV (reference sequence). This CDR3 has 13 amino acids. The CDR3 coding sequence is TGTGCCAGCAGCTCCTTAAGGTTGGAGGGCTACACCTTC. It is translated as CASSSLRLEGYTF.

V gene TRBV7-2 combines with J gene TRBJ1-1; D gene ambiguous. Germline V CDR1 and CDR2: SGHTA, FQGNSA. V was pared by 2 bases and J by 0 bases, with 13 bases between. The CDR3 is made up of 16 amino acids. The CDR3 DNA reads as TGTGCCAGCAGCTTATTTGGTAGTACCATGAACACTGAAGCTTTCTTT. This encodes CASSLFGSTMNTEAFF.

Worth noting for this clone: Other DNA variants within this sample encode the same CDR3. The chain couples TRBV7-9 to TRBJ2-1, with 9 bases aligning to TRBD2. Germline CDR1 SEHNR, CDR2 FQNEAQ (reference sequence). The CDR3 loop spans 15 amino acids. Germline trimming cut 1 base from V and 6 bases from J; bases unmatched to any gene: 4. In DNA form, the CDR3 reads TGTGCCAGCAGCTTAGGCGCGGGGGGGCCCAATGAGCAGTTCTTC. This encodes CASSLGAGGPNEQFF.

This chain uses TRBV5-1 with TRBJ2-1; 8 nucleotides line up with TRBD1. CDR1 and CDR2 (germline): SGHRS, YFSETQ. This CDR3 has 12 amino acids. With V trimmed by 5 bases and J by 8 bases, 3 bases remained unmatched. This chain's CDR3 is CASRIQGDEQFF. CDR3 nucleotides: TGCGCCAGCAGGATACAGGGGGATGAGCAGTTCTTC.

The CDR3 is CATSDSDRGHNQPQHF. The CDR3 DNA reads as TGTGCCACCAGTGATTCCGACAGGGGGCACAATCAGCCCCAGCATTTT. The chain employs TRBV24-1 and TRBJ1-5; 10 bases are shared with TRBD1. Germline V gene lookup returns CDR1 KGHDR and CDR2 SFDVKD. Germline trimming cut 2 bases from V and 3 bases from J; bases unmatched to any gene: 3. The CDR3 is 16 amino acids.

This clone was found once. The chain has TRBV5-1 and TRBJ1-3; 7 bases agree with TRBD1. With 4 bases clipped from V and 0 bases from J, the junction kept 10 bases outside the gene matches. Germline CDR1 is SGHRS and CDR2 is YFSETQ. The length of the CDR3 is 17 residues. The CDR3: CASSVETGTRSGNTIYF. In nucleotides, the CDR3 is TGCGCCAGCAGCGTCGAGACAGGGACGCGCTCTGGAAACACCATATATTTT.

A single count supports this clone. The CDR3 DNA is TGTGCCAGCAGTTATCACAGCTCTGGGGCCAACGTCCTGACTTTC. As protein: CASSYHSSGANVLTF. This chain joins TRBV28 and TRBJ2-6; no firm D call. The CDR3 loop spans 15 amino acids. The germline V and J ends were trimmed by 4 bases and 0 bases, with 7 bases remaining between them. Germline lookup yields CDR1 MDHEN and CDR2 SYDVKM.

The genes are TRBV18 and TRBJ1-5, with D possibly being TRBD1 (6 bases). Germline CDR1 KGHSH, CDR2 LQKENI. The CDR3 is made up of 17 amino acids. V was clipped by 3 bases and J by 2 bases, with 17 bases between them. CDR3 nucleotides: TGTGCCAGCTCACCTCCCAGCGGGGACATAGGCAATCAGCCCCAGCATTTT. Protein product: CASSPPSGDIGNQPQHF.

CDR3 sequence: CASSLFNRETGANVLTF. Here the CDR3 DNA reads TGTGCCAGCAGCTTATTTAACAGGGAGACTGGGGCCAACGTCCTGACTTTC. The chain uses TRBV7-9 and TRBJ2-6; D perhaps matches TRBD1 (6 bases). Germline values: CDR1 SEHNR, CDR2 FQNEAQ (reference sequence). Trimming cost V 2 bases and J 2 bases, with 13 bases left between them. This CDR3 comprises 17 residues.

The rearrangement joins TRBV4-2 to TRBJ2-5; 8 bases align to TRBD2. CDR3 length: 15 residues. The V segment lost 4 bases and the J segment 3 bases; nucleotides outside the gene matches: 7. In germline, CDR1 is LGHNA, CDR2 YNFKEQ. CDR3: CASSLFTGGEETQYF. In DNA, the CDR3 is TGTGCCAGCAGCCTGTTTACGGGGGGGGAAGAGACCCAGTACTTC.